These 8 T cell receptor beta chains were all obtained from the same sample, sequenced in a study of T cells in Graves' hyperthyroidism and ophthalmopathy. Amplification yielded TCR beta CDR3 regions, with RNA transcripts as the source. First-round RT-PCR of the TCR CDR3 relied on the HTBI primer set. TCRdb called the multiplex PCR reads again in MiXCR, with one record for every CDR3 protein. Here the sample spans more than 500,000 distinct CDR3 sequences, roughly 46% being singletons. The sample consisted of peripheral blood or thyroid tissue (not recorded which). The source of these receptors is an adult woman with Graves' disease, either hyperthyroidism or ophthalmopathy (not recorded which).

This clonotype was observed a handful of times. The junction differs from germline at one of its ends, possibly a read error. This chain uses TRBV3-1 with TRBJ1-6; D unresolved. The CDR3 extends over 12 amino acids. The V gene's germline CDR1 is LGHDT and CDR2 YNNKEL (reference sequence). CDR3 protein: CASSFRNSPPHF. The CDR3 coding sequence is TGTGCCAGCAGCTTCCGAAATTCACCCCCCCACTTT.

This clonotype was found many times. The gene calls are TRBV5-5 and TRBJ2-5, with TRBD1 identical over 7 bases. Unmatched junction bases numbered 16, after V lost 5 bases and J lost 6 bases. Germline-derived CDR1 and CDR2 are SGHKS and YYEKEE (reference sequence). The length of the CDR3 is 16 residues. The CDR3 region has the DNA TGTGCCAGCAGACCCCCCGGGACAGCCATTGAGAAGACCCAGTACTTC. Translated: CASRPPGTAIEKTQYF.

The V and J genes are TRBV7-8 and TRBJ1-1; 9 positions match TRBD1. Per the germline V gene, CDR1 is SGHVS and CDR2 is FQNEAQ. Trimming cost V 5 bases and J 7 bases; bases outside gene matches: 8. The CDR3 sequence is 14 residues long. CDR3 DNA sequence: TGTGCCAGCAGCGGCCGGGACAGGGCGATTGAAGCTTTCTTT. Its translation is CASSGRDRAIEAFF.

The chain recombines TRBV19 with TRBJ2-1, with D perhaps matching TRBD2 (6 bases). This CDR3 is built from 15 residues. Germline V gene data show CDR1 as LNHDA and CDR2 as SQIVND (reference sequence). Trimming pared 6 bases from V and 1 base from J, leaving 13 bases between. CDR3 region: CASRGGRQSYNEQFF. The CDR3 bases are TGTGCCAGTAGAGGAGGGAGACAATCCTACAATGAGCAGTTCTTC.

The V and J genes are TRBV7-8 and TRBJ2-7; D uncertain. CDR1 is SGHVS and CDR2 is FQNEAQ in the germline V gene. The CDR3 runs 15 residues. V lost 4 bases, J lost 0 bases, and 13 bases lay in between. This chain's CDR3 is CASSSRSSSSYEQYF. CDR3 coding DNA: TGTGCCAGCAGCTCGCGGTCTTCGAGCTCCTACGAGCAGTACTTC.

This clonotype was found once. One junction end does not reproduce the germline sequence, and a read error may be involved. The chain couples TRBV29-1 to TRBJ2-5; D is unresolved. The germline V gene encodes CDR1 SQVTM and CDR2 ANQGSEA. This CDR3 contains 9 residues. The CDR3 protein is CSAQGTQYF. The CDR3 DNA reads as TGCAGCGCCCAAGGGACCCAGTACTTC.

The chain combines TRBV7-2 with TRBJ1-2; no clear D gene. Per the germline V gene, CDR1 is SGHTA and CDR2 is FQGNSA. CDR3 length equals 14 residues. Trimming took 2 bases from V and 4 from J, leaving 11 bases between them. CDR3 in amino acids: CASSLIDGVYGYTF. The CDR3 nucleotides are TGTGCCAGCAGCTTAATCGACGGGGTCTATGGCTACACCTTC.

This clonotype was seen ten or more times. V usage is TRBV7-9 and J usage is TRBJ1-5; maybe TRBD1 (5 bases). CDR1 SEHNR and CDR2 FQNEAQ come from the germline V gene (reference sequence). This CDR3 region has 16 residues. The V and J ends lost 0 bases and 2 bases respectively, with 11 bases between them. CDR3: CASSLAGGRGNQPQHF. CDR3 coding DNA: TGTGCCAGCAGCTTAGCGGGGGGACGGGGCAATCAGCCCCAGCATTTT.